This TCR beta chain was recorded in a study of T cells in Graves' hyperthyroidism and ophthalmopathy. Notes on the study in general: In the analysis, a 13 V-J model separated ophthalmopathy from stable hyperthyroidism. Most thyroid clonotypes expanded above 0.001 appeared in blood too.

With respect to this clonotype: Its antigen is still unknown. This clone may be a read error of a much larger clone one base away.

The investigators amplified TCR beta CDR3 regions from RNA transcripts. First-round RT-PCR with HTBI primers amplified the TCR CDR3 region. TCRdb fed the multiplex PCR reads into MiXCR, producing one record per CDR3 protein. Of about 500,000 distinct CDR3 sequences listed, about 15% were seen once; the top ten hold 25% to 30%. Each person with ophthalmopathy scored at least 3 on the Clinical Activity Score, reached NOSPECS grade 4 or higher, and had been ill under 3 months. Clinical symptoms, serum thyroxine, TRAb, thyroid ultrasound and orbital computed tomography informed diagnoses. This clonotype originated in a woman younger than 45 with Graves' ophthalmopathy. The sample consisted of blood.

CDR3 DNA: TGTGCCAGCGGTTACTCGAGACAGATAGCTCACGAGCAGTACTTC. This translates into CASGYSRQIAHEQYF. This sequence joins TRBV6-5 and TRBJ2-7; D perhaps matches TRBD1 (5 bases). The CDR3 totals 15 residues. Per the germline V gene, CDR1 is MNHEY and CDR2 is SVGAGI.